This T cell receptor (beta chain) comes out of a study of blood T cell repertoires in COVID-19. Study overall: Sources were T cells, B-cell-depleted T cells, or PBMCs; the material itself was cDNA or gDNA.

TCRdb's copy holds only in-frame clones and misses some; the assay was immunoSEQ multiplex PCR. The sample shows hundreds of thousands of clones, around 85% of them seen only once. Material for sequencing was peripheral blood. This TCR was sampled from a human donor in a cohort sampled during active COVID-19.

CDR3 amino acids: CASTTSGGSSYEQYF. The CDR3 nucleotides are TGCGCCAGCACCACTAGCGGGGGGAGCTCCTACGAGCAGTACTTC. This rearrangement joins TRBV5-1 to TRBJ2-7; 12 bases agree with TRBD2. The CDR3 runs to 15 residues. The V and J ends lost 6 bases and 0 bases, in that order; junction bases with no gene match: 4. Germline V gene sequence: CDR1 SGHRS, CDR2 YFSETQ.